This T cell receptor beta chain stems from a study of cytomegalovirus exposure and HLA in healthy donors. Germline-derived CDR1 and CDR2 are SGHRS and YFSETQ. This CDR3 region has 16 residues. Trimming took 0 bases from V and 0 from J, leaving 7 bases between them. The PCR made use of 60 Vbeta and 13 Jbeta primers. Generated by immunoSEQ multiplex PCR, the TCRdb table keeps only in-frame clones and is missing some. The table has about 150,000 clones, 75% to 85% seen once. Material for sequencing was PBMCs. This chain joins TRBV5-1 and TRBJ2-6; D gene ambiguous. The TCR originated in a woman in her forties in good health and CMV-seropositive. The CDR3 DNA follows: TGCGCCAGCAGCTTGGAGGCAGGCTCTGGGGCCAACGTCCTGACTTTC. This translates into CASSLEAGSGANVLTF.